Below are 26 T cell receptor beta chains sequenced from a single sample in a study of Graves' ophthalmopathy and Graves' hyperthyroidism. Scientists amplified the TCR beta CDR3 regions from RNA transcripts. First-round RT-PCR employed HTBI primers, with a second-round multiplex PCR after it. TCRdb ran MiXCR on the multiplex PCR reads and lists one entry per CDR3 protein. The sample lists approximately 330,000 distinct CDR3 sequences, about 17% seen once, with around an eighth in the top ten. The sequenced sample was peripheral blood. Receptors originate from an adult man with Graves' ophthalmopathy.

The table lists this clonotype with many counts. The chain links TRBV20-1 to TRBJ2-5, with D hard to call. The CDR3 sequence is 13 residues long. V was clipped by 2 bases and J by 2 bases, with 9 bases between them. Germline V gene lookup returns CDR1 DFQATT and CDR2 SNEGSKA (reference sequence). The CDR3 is CSARKSVQETQYF. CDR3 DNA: TGCAGTGCTAGAAAGTCAGTTCAAGAGACCCAGTACTTC.

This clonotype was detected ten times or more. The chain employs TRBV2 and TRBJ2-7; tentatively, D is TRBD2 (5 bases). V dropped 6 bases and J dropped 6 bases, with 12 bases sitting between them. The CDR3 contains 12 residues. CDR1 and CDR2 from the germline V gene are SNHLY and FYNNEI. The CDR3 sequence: CASRADPLEQYF. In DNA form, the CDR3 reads TGTGCCAGCAGAGCGGACCCGCTCGAGCAGTACTTC. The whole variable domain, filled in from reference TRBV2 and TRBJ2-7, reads EPEVTQTPSHQVTQMGQEVILRCVPISNHLYFYWYRQILGQKVEFLVSFYNNEISEKSEIFDDQFSVERPDGSNFTLKIRSTKLEDSAMYFCASRADPLEQYFGPGTRLTVT.

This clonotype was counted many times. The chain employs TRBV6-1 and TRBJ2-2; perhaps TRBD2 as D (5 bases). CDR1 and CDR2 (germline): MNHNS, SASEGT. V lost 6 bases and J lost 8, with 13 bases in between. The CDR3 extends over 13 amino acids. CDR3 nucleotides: TGTGCCAGCAGGGGTAGCGTTTCAGGGGAGCTGTTTTTT. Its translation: CASRGSVSGELFF.

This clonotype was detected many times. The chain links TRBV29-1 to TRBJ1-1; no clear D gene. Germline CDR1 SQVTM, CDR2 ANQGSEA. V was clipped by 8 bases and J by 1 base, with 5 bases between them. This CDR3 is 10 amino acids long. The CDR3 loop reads CSFANTEAFF. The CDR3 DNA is TGCAGCTTCGCGAACACTGAAGCTTTCTTT.

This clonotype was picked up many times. CDR3 DNA sequence: TGTGCCAGCAGCCAACAGGGGGGGACGGGCGAGCAGTACTTC. Its translation: CASSQQGGTGEQYF. V is TRBV7-3 and J is TRBJ2-7; D may be TRBD1 (8 bases). Trimming removed 5 bases from V and 6 bases from J, with 17 bases in between. The CDR3 spans 14 residues. Germline V gives CDR1 SGHTA, CDR2 FQGTGA.

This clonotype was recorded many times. The CDR3 DNA sequence: TGTGCCAGCAGTTTACAGCAGGACACTGAAGCTTTCTTT. Protein: CASSLQQDTEAFF. The V gene is TRBV12-3 or TRBV12-4, the J gene TRBJ1-1; D uncertain. Trimming left V 2 bases short and J 3 bases short, with 7 bases between. The CDR3 sequence is 13 residues long.

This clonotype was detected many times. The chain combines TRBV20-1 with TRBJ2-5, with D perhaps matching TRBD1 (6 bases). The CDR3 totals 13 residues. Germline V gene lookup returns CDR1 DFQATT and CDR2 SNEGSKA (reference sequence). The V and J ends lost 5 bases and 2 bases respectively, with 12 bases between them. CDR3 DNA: TGCAGTGCTGAACAGGGTACACAAGAGACCCAGTACTTC. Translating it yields CSAEQGTQETQYF.

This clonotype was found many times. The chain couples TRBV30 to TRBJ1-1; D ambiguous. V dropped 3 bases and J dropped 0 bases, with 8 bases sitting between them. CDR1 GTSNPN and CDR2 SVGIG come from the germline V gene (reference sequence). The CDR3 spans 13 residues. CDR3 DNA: TGTGCCTGGAGACCGATGATGAACACTGAAGCTTTCTTT. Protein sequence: CAWRPMMNTEAFF. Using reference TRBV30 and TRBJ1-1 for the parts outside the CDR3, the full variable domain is SQTIHQWPATLVQPVGSPLSLECTVEGTSNPNLYWYRQAAGRGLQLLFYSVGIGQISSEVPQNLSASRPQDRQFILSSKKLLLSDSGFYLCAWRPMMNTEAFFGQGTRLTVV.

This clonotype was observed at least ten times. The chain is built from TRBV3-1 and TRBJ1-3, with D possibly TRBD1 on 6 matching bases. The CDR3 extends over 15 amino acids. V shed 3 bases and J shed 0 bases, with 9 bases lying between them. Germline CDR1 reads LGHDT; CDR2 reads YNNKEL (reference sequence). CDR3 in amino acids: CASSQNRASGNTIYF. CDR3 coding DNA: TGTGCCAGCAGCCAGAACAGGGCCTCTGGAAACACCATATATTTT.

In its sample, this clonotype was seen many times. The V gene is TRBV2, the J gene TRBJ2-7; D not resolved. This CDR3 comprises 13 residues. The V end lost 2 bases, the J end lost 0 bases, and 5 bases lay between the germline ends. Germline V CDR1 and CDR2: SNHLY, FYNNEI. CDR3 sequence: CASSEQASYEQYF. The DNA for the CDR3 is TGTGCCAGCAGTGAACAGGCCTCCTACGAGCAGTACTTC.

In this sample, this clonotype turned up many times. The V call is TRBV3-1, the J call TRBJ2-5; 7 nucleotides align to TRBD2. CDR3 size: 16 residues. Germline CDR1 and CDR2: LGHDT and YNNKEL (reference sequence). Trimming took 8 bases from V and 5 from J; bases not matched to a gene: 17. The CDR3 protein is CASGPAGLSAWETQYF. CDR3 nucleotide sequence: TGTGCCAGCGGTCCAGCGGGGCTCTCCGCCTGGGAGACCCAGTACTTC.

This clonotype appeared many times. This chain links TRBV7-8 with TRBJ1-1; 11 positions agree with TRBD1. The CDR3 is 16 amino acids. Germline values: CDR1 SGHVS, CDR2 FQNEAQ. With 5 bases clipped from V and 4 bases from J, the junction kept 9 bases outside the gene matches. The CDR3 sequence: CASSLGQGARGTEAFF. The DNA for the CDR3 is TGTGCCAGCAGCCTAGGACAGGGGGCGCGGGGCACTGAAGCTTTCTTT.

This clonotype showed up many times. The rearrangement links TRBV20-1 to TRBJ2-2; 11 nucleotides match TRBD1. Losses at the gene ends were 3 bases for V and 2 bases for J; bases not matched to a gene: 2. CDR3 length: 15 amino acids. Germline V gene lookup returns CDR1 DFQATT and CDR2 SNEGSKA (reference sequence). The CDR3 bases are TGCAGTGCTAGGGACAGGGGGCTTAACACCGGGGAGCTGTTTTTT. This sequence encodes CSARDRGLNTGELFF.

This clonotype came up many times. CDR3 nucleotide sequence: TGCGCCAGCAGCTCGGACCAAGTGGCGTTTTCTTCACCCCTCCACTTT. This encodes CASSSDQVAFSSPLHF. The chain couples TRBV5-1 to TRBJ1-6; D not resolved. The V gene's germline CDR1 is SGHRS and CDR2 YFSETQ. This CDR3 has 16 residues. The V end lost 3 bases, the J end lost 9 bases, and 19 bases lay between the germline ends.

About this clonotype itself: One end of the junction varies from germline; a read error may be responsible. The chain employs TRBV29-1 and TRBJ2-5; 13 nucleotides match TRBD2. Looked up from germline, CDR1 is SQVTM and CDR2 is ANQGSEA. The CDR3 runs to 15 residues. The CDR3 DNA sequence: TGCAGCGTGAGGACTAGCGGGGGACCCGGAGAGACCCAGTATTTC. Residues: CSVRTSGGPGETQYF.

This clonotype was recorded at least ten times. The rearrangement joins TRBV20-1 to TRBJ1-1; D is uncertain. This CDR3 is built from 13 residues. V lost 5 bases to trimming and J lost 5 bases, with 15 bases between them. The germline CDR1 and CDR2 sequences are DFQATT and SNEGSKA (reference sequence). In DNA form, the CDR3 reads TGCAGTGCTCAAAAGGGTAGCGGAACTGAAGCTTTCTTT. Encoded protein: CSAQKGSGTEAFF.

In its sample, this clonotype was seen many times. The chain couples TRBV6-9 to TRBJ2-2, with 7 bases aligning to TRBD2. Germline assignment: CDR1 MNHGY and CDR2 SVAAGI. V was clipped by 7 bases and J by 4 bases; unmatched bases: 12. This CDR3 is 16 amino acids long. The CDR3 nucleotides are TGTGCCAGCACCCTAAGGGAGGGTAGTAGCACCGGGGAGCTGTTTTTT. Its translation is CASTLREGSSTGELFF.

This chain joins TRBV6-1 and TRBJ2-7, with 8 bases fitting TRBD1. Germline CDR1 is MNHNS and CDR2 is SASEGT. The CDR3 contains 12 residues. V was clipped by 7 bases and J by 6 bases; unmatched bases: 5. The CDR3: CASTGTGVEQYF. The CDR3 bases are TGTGCCAGCACGGGGACAGGAGTCGAGCAGTACTTC.

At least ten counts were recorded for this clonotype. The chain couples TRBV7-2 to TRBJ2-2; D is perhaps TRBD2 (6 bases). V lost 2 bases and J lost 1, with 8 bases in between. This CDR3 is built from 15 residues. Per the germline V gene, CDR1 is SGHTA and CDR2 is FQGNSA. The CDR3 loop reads CASSLLGGNTGELFF. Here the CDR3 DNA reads TGTGCCAGCAGCTTATTGGGGGGGAACACCGGGGAGCTGTTTTTT. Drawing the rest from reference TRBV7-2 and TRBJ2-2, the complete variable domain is GAGVSQSPSNKVTEKGKDVELRCDPISGHTALYWYRQSLGQGLEFLIYFQGNSAPDKSGLPSDRFSAERTGGSVSTLTIQRTQQEDSAVYLCASSLLGGNTGELFFGEGSRLTVL.

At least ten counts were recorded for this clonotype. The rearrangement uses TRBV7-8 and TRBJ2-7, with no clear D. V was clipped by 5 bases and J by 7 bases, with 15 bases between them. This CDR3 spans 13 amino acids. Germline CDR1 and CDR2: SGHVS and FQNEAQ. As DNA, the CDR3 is TGTGCCAGCAGCGGCCGGGCCCTGTTTGAGCAGTACTTC. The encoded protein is CASSGRALFEQYF.

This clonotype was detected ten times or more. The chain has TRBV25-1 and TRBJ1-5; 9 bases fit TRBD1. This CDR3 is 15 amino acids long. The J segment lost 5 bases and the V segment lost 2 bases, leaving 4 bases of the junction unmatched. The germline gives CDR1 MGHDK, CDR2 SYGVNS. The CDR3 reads CASSEKTGGDQPQHF. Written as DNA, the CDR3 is TGTGCCAGCAGTGAAAAGACAGGGGGTGATCAGCCCCAGCATTTT.

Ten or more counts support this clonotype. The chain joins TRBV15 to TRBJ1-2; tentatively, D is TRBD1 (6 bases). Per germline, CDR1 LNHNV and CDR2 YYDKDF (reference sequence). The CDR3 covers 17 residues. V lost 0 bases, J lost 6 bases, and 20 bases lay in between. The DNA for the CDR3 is TGTGCCACCAGCAGAGATCGGGTCCCCGGCAGGGGAGATGGCTACACCTTC. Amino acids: CATSRDRVPGRGDGYTF.

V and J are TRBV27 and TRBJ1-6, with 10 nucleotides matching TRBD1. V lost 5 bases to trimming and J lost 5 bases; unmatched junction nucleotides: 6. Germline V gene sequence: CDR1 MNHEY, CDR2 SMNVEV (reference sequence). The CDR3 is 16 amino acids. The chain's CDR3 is CASSTSDRGHNSPLHF. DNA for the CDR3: TGTGCCAGCAGTACGTCTGACAGGGGGCATAATTCACCCCTCCACTTT.

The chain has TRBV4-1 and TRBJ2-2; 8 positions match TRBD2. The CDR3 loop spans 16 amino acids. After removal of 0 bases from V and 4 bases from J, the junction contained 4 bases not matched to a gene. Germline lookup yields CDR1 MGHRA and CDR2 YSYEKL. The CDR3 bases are TGCGCCAGCAGCCAAGATCCGGGGGGGAGCACCGGGGAGCTGTTTTTT. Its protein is CASSQDPGGSTGELFF.

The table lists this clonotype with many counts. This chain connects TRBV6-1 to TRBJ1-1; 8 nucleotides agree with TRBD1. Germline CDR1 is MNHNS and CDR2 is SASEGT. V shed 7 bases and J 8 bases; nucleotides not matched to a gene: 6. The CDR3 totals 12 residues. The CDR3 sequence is CASTRQGKEAFF. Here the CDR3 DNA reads TGTGCCAGCACCCGACAGGGGAAAGAAGCTTTCTTT.

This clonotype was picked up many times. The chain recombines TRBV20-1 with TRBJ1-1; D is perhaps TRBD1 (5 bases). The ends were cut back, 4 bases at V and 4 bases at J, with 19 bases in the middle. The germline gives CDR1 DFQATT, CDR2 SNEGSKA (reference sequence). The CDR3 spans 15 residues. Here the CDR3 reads CSAMDILGSGTEAFF. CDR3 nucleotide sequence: TGCAGTGCTATGGACATCCTTGGTTCGGGCACTGAAGCTTTCTTT.